Presented here are 9 T cell receptor beta chains from one specimen sequenced in a study of CXCR3-negative and CXCR3-positive naive CD8 T cells. In preparing the TRB cDNA libraries, 5' RACE with UMI labels was used. TCRdb reprocessed the 5' RACE reads and keeps a single row for each CDR3 protein, giving no DNA. Recorded here are over 70,000 distinct CDR3 sequences; the top ten clones represent 1.1%. Specimen: naive CXCR3- CD8+ T cells from blood. The sample's subset: CD45RO-CCR7+CD27+CD95- naive CD8+ T cells lacking CXCR3 (TNR3-). These receptor sequences come from a human donor in good health. Some clones in this sample may be carry-over from other donors' samples.

V usage is TRBV12-3 or TRBV12-4 and J usage is TRBJ2-6; TCRdb calls TRBD2, which cannot be checked without DNA. The CDR3 is made up of 15 amino acids. The CDR3 spells CASSLGTSGANVLTF.

The V call is TRBV19, the J call TRBJ2-1; TCRdb gives TRBD2 as the D gene, but with no DNA this cannot be confirmed. The CDR3 has 15 residues. CDR1 is LNHDA and CDR2 is SQIVND in the germline V gene (reference sequence). CDR3 loop: CASSIEGTSGNEQFF.

This sequence joins TRBV7-9 and TRBJ2-1; TCRdb indicates TRBD1, and absent DNA this call remains unverified. Germline loops: CDR1 SEHNR, CDR2 FQNEAQ (reference sequence). The CDR3 runs 13 residues. The CDR3 sequence: CASSEGTYNEQFF.

V is TRBV29-1 and J is TRBJ2-7; TCRdb outputs TRBD2, but without DNA this stays unchecked. The CDR3 totals 13 residues. Germline assignment: CDR1 SQVTM and CDR2 ANQGSEA. CDR3 residues: CSVEVGEGLEQYF.

The chain combines TRBV6-2 or TRBV6-3 with TRBJ2-1; TCRdb gives TRBD1 as the D gene, but with no DNA this cannot be confirmed. Germline-derived CDR1 and CDR2 are MNHEY and SVGEGT. The CDR3 loop spans 14 amino acids. CDR3: CASTYRDRGSEQFF.

The chain is built from TRBV7-9 and TRBJ1-1; TCRdb returns TRBD1, unconfirmable since there is no DNA. Germline CDR1 and CDR2: SEHNR and FQNEAQ (reference sequence). There are 15 residues in the CDR3. The CDR3 here is CASSLGRGRGIEAFF.

This chain uses TRBV27 with TRBJ1-2; no DNA is available, so the TRBD1 call from TCRdb remains unchecked. There are 14 residues in the CDR3. CDR1 and CDR2 from the germline V gene are MNHEY and SMNVEV (reference sequence). CDR3 protein: CASSLRGPVYGYTF.

V gene TRBV7-9 combines with J gene TRBJ2-7; TCRdb's D gene call, TRBD1, goes unchecked for lack of DNA. The CDR3 runs to 13 residues. CDR1 and CDR2 from the germline V gene are SEHNR and FQNEAQ (reference sequence). The CDR3: CASSPGTVDEQYF.

This chain links TRBV29-1 with TRBJ2-7; TCRdb gives TRBD1 as the D gene, but with no DNA this cannot be confirmed. Germline V CDR1 and CDR2: SQVTM, ANQGSEA. CDR3 size: 13 residues. The CDR3 is CSVEDRDSYEQYF.